This T cell receptor beta chain was found in a study of T cell changes during pregnancy in multiple sclerosis. The CDR3 contains 10 residues. Germline values: CDR1 SQVTM, CDR2 ANQGSEA. Trimming pared 4 bases from V and 4 bases from J, leaving 5 bases between. The assay was immunoSEQ multiplex PCR, and TCRdb's table has in-frame clones only and misses some. The table records approximately 30,000 clones, approximately 92% of them present only once. This clone was seen a single time. The chain carries TRBV29-1 and TRBJ2-7; possibly TRBD1 for D (5 bases). The clonotype originates from a female donor with multiple sclerosis, enrolled in a pregnancy study. Sequencing used CD4+ T cells from peripheral blood mononuclear cells, obtained in the second trimester of pregnancy. The CDR3 here is CSVGQYEQYF. Here the CDR3 DNA reads TGCAGCGTTGGACAGTACGAGCAGTACTTC.